One sample yielded the 19 T cell receptor beta chains listed below, sequenced in a study of spatial heterogeneity in lung cancer. As to time point: blood at routine non-recurrence follow-up after resection. The authors sequenced whole RNA from tumor, nontumor lung or frozen PBMC without sorting. TCRdb reanalysed the 5' RACE reads using MiXCR and keeps one entry per CDR3 protein. This table holds about 50,000 distinct CDR3 sequences, 7.4% found once. The sample consisted of PBMCs, taken at follow-up. The origin of the receptors is a female donor with early-stage non-small cell lung cancer.

In its sample, this clonotype was seen many times. The chain recombines TRBV28 with TRBJ1-1; D gene ambiguous. V shed 5 bases and J shed 1 base, with 14 bases lying between them. The CDR3 length is 15 residues. Germline V lookup: CDR1 MDHEN, CDR2 SYDVKM. The DNA of the CDR3 is TGTGCCAGCAGTGGACCGTCTCGAGCGAACACTGAAGCTTTCTTT. Protein product: CASSGPSRANTEAFF. Full variable domain (outside the CDR3, taken from reference TRBV28 and TRBJ1-1): DVKVTQSSRYLVKRTGEKVFLECVQDMDHENMFWYRQDPGLGLRLIYFSYDVKMKEKGDIPEGYSVSREKKERFSLILESASTNQTSMYLCASSGPSRANTEAFFGQGTRLTVV.

This clonotype has a count of ten or more. CDR3 bases: TGTGCCAGCAGCTTAGTAAGGGAGGATGAAAAACTGTTTTTT. Amino acid sequence: CASSLVREDEKLFF. The chain links TRBV7-2 to TRBJ1-4; no reliable D call. The germline V gene has CDR1 SGHTA and CDR2 FQGNSA. The CDR3 sequence is 14 residues long. V lost 1 base and J lost 6, with 9 bases in between.

In this sample, this clonotype turned up a few times. J is TRBJ2-5 and V is TRBV2, with TRBD2 matching 7 bases. With V trimmed by 2 bases and J by 2 bases, 8 bases remained unmatched. The CDR3 spans 16 residues. Per the germline V gene, CDR1 is SNHLY and CDR2 is FYNNEI. Written as DNA, the CDR3 is TGTGCCAGCAGTGAAAGGGCTAGCGGCGTACAAGAGACCCAGTACTTC. Amino acids: CASSERASGVQETQYF.

In its sample, this clonotype was seen many times. The chain couples TRBV6-2 or TRBV6-3 to TRBJ2-7, with D unclear. Trimming removed 4 bases from V and 2 bases from J, with 12 bases in between. From germline, CDR1 is MNHEY and CDR2 SVGEGT. The CDR3 runs to 14 residues. The CDR3 DNA is TGTGCCAGCAGTTTTATGGCTGGAGCCTACGAGCAGTACTTC. Translating it yields CASSFMAGAYEQYF.

The chain employs TRBV2 and TRBJ2-1, with D maybe TRBD2 (6 bases). Germline V gene sequence: CDR1 SNHLY, CDR2 FYNNEI. V was cut by 6 bases and J by 3 bases, with 15 bases left in between. This CDR3 is 15 amino acids long. The CDR3 loop reads CASSQERALYNEQFF. CDR3 DNA sequence: TGTGCCAGCAGCCAGGAGCGGGCTCTCTACAATGAGCAGTTCTTC. The full variable domain, completed using reference TRBV2 and TRBJ2-1, is EPEVTQTPSHQVTQMGQEVILRCVPISNHLYFYWYRQILGQKVEFLVSFYNNEISEKSEIFDDQFSVERPDGSNFTLKIRSTKLEDSAMYFCASSQERALYNEQFFGPGTRLTVL.

This clonotype occurred many times. The J gene is TRBJ2-1, the V gene TRBV20-1; D is unclear. There are 11 residues in the CDR3. Trimming took off 5 bases at V and 2 bases at J, with 4 bases between the two ends. The germline CDR1 and CDR2 sequences are DFQATT and SNEGSKA (reference sequence). DNA of the CDR3: TGCAGTGCTGGGACCTACAATGAGCAGTTCTTC. Protein: CSAGTYNEQFF.

This clonotype came up many times. This chain links TRBV4-3 with TRBJ1-1; no firm D call. Per the germline V gene, CDR1 is LGHNA and CDR2 is YSLEER. V was trimmed by 4 bases and J by 0 bases, leaving 12 bases between them. The CDR3 spans 15 residues. The CDR3 loop is CASSLGRPMNTEAFF. CDR3 DNA sequence: TGCGCCAGCAGCCTTGGACGGCCTATGAACACTGAAGCTTTCTTT.

This clonotype has only a few counts. J is TRBJ2-3 and V is TRBV20-1, with 11 bases aligning to TRBD2. This CDR3 spans 16 amino acids. Per the germline V gene, CDR1 is DFQATT and CDR2 is SNEGSKA (reference sequence). The V segment lost 0 bases and the J segment 4 bases; nucleotides outside the gene matches: 6. CDR3 in amino acids: CSARDSGGAAPDTQYF. The CDR3 DNA reads TGCAGTGCTAGAGATAGCGGGGGGGCGGCCCCAGATACGCAGTATTTT.

This clonotype was counted at least ten times. V and J are TRBV11-2 and TRBJ2-7, with D perhaps matching TRBD2 (6 bases). Trimming took off 2 bases at V and 3 bases at J, with 14 bases between the two ends. CDR3 length: 15 residues. The germline V gene has CDR1 SGHAT and CDR2 FQNNGV. In nucleotides, the CDR3 is TGTGCCAGCAGCTTACGCCTAGCGCCGTACTACGAGCAGTACTTC. Translation gives CASSLRLAPYYEQYF.

Many counts were recorded for this clonotype. This chain uses TRBV28 with TRBJ2-5; 7 bases are shared with TRBD1. CDR3 length: 12 amino acids. In germline, CDR1 is MDHEN, CDR2 SYDVKM. J was trimmed by 2 bases and V by 8 bases; bases with no gene match: 2. CDR3 sequence reads: CASGDRQETQYF. As DNA, the CDR3 is TGTGCCAGCGGGGACAGACAAGAGACCCAGTACTTC.

This clonotype was seen a handful of times. The genes are TRBV7-2 and TRBJ1-1; unclear D gene. The V end was cut by 2 bases, the J end by 2 bases, with 9 bases between. CDR1 is SGHTA and CDR2 is FQGNSA in the germline V gene. This CDR3 spans 14 amino acids. The CDR3 sequence is CASSLSWTNTEAFF. CDR3 coding DNA: TGTGCCAGCAGCTTATCCTGGACCAACACTGAAGCTTTCTTT.

This clonotype was counted many times. This chain links TRBV20-1 with TRBJ2-4; D may be TRBD1 or TRBD2 (5 bases each). Germline V CDR1 and CDR2: DFQATT, SNEGSKA (reference sequence). V was clipped by 2 bases and J by 3 bases, with 11 bases between them. The CDR3 spans 14 residues. The CDR3 region has the DNA TGCAGTGCTAGAAGGGACGAGGGCAAAAACATTCAGTACTTC. Translating gives CSARRDEGKNIQYF.

This clonotype was recorded many times. J is TRBJ2-5 and V is TRBV6-5; perhaps TRBD2 as D (6 bases). This CDR3 is 13 amino acids long. Germline lookup yields CDR1 MNHEY and CDR2 SVGAGI. Trimming shortened V by 6 bases and J by 5 bases, and 13 bases separated the two germline ends. The CDR3, as DNA: TGTGCCAGCAGCCTCAGCGGAGGGGAGACCCAGTACTTC. Residues: CASSLSGGETQYF.

This clonotype showed up just a few times. V is TRBV5-1 and J is TRBJ1-2; D uncertain. This CDR3 has 14 residues. Germline CDR1 reads SGHRS; CDR2 reads YFSETQ. Trimming took 0 bases from V and 3 from J, leaving 9 bases between them. The CDR3 sequence: CASSLGAGYYGYTF. Here the CDR3 DNA reads TGCGCCAGCAGCTTGGGGGCCGGATACTATGGCTACACCTTC. Using reference TRBV5-1 and TRBJ1-2 for the parts outside the CDR3, the full variable domain is KAGVTQTPRYLIKTRGQQVTLSCSPISGHRSVSWYQQTPGQGLQFLFEYFSETQRNKGNFPGRFSGRQFSNSRSEMNVSTLELGDSALYLCASSLGAGYYGYTFGSGTRLTVV.

This clonotype was observed a handful of times. This may arise from a read error, as a much more abundant clone is one base away. This chain uses TRBV5-1 with TRBJ2-5; D unclear. The CDR3 has 14 residues. Germline V gene lookup returns CDR1 SGHRS and CDR2 YFSETQ. Trimming left V 0 bases short and J 2 bases short, with 8 bases between. In DNA, the CDR3 is TGCGCCAGCAGCTTGGCCGGGCTGCAAGAGACCCAGTACTTC. It specifies CASSLAGLQETQYF.

This clonotype was recorded a few times. This rearrangement joins TRBV13 to TRBJ1-6; a possible D gene is TRBD1 (6 bases). The CDR3 covers 17 residues. CDR1 PRHDT and CDR2 FYEKMQ come from the germline V gene (reference sequence). V gave up 2 bases and J gave up 9 bases, with 20 bases separating them. In nucleotides, the CDR3 is TGTGCCAGCAGCTTAAAAGGGGGGCCAGGGAGGGTTTCACCCCTCCACTTT. Its protein is CASSLKGGPGRVSPLHF. The whole variable domain, remainder taken from reference TRBV13 and TRBJ1-6, is AAGVIQSPRHLIKEKRETATLKCYPIPRHDTVYWYQQGPGQDPQFLISFYEKMQSDKGSIPDRFSAQQFSDYHSELNMSSLELGDSALYFCASSLKGGPGRVSPLHFGNGTRLTVT.

Ten or more counts support this clonotype. This chain links TRBV6-5 with TRBJ1-2, with 11 bases fitting TRBD1. The ends lost 6 bases at V and 5 bases at J; junction bases unmatched: 5. Germline-derived CDR1 and CDR2 are MNHEY and SVGAGI. The CDR3 runs 14 residues. The CDR3 sequence: CASRGQGARYGYTF. CDR3 DNA: TGTGCCAGCAGAGGACAGGGGGCGCGATATGGCTACACCTTC.

This clonotype was seen more than once but under ten times. The V gene is TRBV3-1, the J gene TRBJ2-3; 13 bases align to TRBD2. The CDR3 sequence is 16 residues long. The germline gives CDR1 LGHDT, CDR2 YNNKEL (reference sequence). Trimming cost V 1 base and J 6 bases; bases outside gene matches: 4. The CDR3 nucleotides are TGTGCCAGCAGCCAAGCAGGACTAGCGGGGGCGGATACGCAGTATTTT. Encoded protein: CASSQAGLAGADTQYF.

This clonotype has at least ten counts. The genes are TRBV7-3 and TRBJ2-3; possible D gene TRBD2, 5 bases. This CDR3 region has 14 residues. Germline V gives CDR1 SGHTA, CDR2 FQGTGA. The V end lost 4 bases, the J end lost 5 bases, and 13 bases lay between the germline ends. CDR3 protein: CASSSTVREDTQYF. CDR3 DNA sequence: TGTGCCAGCAGCTCCACAGTGAGGGAAGATACGCAGTATTTT.